The 6 T cell receptor beta chains in this list originate from one sample, sequenced in a study of T cell responses to AZD1222 COVID-19 vaccine. Using immunoSEQ multiplex PCR, the repertoire was profiled, and TCRdb retains in-frame clones only, with some absent. The repertoire holds 55,000 to 80,000 clones, with around 80% as singletons. The sample in question was peripheral blood, obtained on day 0 of AZD1222 vaccination. These receptors came from an adult in good health.

This clone was recorded a few times. The CDR3 here is CASSQVANTGELFF. The CDR3 DNA sequence: TGTGCCAGCAGCCAGGTAGCGAACACCGGGGAGCTGTTTTTT. The chain employs TRBV3-1 (or the pseudogene TRBV3-2) and TRBJ2-2; no clear D. The V gene lost 3 bases and the J gene lost 0 bases, with 5 bases spanning the gap. This CDR3 contains 14 residues. CDR1 is LGHDT, CDR2 YNNKEL, per germline (reference sequence).

The chain has TRBV5-6 and TRBJ1-1, with TRBD1 as a possible D gene (6 bases). Trimming cost V 0 bases and J 5 bases, with 8 bases left between them. The germline gives CDR1 SGHDT, CDR2 YYEEEE. The CDR3 extends over 13 amino acids. The DNA of the CDR3 is TGTGCCAGCAGCTTGGACAGGGCGACTGAAGCTTTCTTT. Amino acids: CASSLDRATEAFF.

The J gene is TRBJ1-2, the V gene TRBV30; 7 bases agree with TRBD1. This CDR3 region has 14 residues. Germline-derived CDR1 and CDR2 are GTSNPN and SVGIG (reference sequence). Germline trimming cut 3 bases from V and 4 bases from J; bases unmatched to any gene: 8. The CDR3, as DNA: TGTGCCTGGAGCTCGGGGACAGTTGCCTATGGCTACACCTTC. Protein: CAWSSGTVAYGYTF.

This chain uses TRBV7-9 with TRBJ2-7; 7 bases line up with TRBD1. V was pared by 5 bases and J by 7 bases, with 14 bases of the junction left unmatched. CDR3 length equals 15 residues. CDR1 is SEHNR, CDR2 FQNEAQ, per germline (reference sequence). The CDR3 loop reads CASSPRQGTTGEQYF. In DNA form, the CDR3 reads TGTGCCAGCAGCCCCAGACAGGGAACTACTGGGGAGCAGTACTTC.

The chain employs TRBV28 and TRBJ1-2; D not certain. The CDR3 runs to 13 residues. Trimming shortened V by 9 bases and J by 4 bases, and 15 bases separated the two germline ends. Germline lookup yields CDR1 MDHEN and CDR2 SYDVKM. This CDR3 is CASSAASSYGYTF. CDR3 in DNA: TGTGCCAGTTCGGCAGCCTCTAGCTATGGCTACACCTTC.

The rearrangement uses TRBV5-1 and TRBJ2-7, with unresolved D. The CDR3 sequence is 13 residues long. V shed 0 bases and J shed 6 bases, with 10 bases lying between them. Germline V gene sequence: CDR1 SGHRS, CDR2 YFSETQ. In nucleotides, the CDR3 is TGCGCCAGCAGCTTGGGGCAGCCCCGCGAGCAGTACTTC. It yields the protein CASSLGQPREQYF.